The 3 T cell receptor beta chains presented below share a single source sample, sequenced in a study of monozygotic twins with inflammatory bowel disease. Reanalyzing the 5' RACE reads, TCRdb keeps one entry per CDR3 protein, without DNA. The table lists fewer than 450,000 distinct CDR3 sequences, with 2% to 3% in the top ten. Sequencing was performed on blood. These receptors were collected from a human donor with ulcerative colitis or Crohn's disease, or a healthy co-twin of an affected twin (not recorded which).

The rearrangement uses TRBV5-5 and TRBJ2-3. This CDR3 contains 14 residues. Germline-derived CDR1 and CDR2 are SGHKS and YYEKEE (reference sequence). CDR3 protein: CASSLQLNTDTQYF.

The chain recombines TRBV11-1 with TRBJ2-1; TCRdb reports TRBD2, a call that lacks DNA to check it against. The CDR3 covers 19 residues. Per the germline V gene, CDR1 is SGHAT and CDR2 is FQDESV (reference sequence). CDR3 region: CASSLRLAGGLLSYNEQFF.

This chain uses TRBV5-6 with TRBJ2-2; as DNA is missing, the TRBD1 call by TCRdb cannot be tested. This CDR3 is built from 17 residues. Germline V gene sequence: CDR1 SGHDT, CDR2 YYEEEE. The CDR3 protein is CASSPPDGGESTGELFF.